This TCR beta chain comes out of a study of T-cell reconstitution after alpha-beta-depleted transplantation in children. Germline V gene sequence: CDR1 SGHNT, CDR2 YYREEE (reference sequence). CDR3 length: 14 residues. V gave up 4 bases and J gave up 4 bases; unmatched junction bases: 8. During its preparation, the TCRbeta library received unique molecular identifiers. One entry per CDR3 protein results from TCRdb running MiXCR on the PCR reads. Found here are approximately 590,000 distinct CDR3 sequences, 10% of them singletons; the top ten hold less than 5%. The rearrangement uses TRBV5-4 and TRBJ2-7; 7 bases fit TRBD2. This receptor was obtained from a human donor who donated a stem cell graft to a child with acute myeloid leukemia. The specimen comprised PBMCs from the stem cell graft donor, sampled from the stem cell graft. The CDR3 coding sequence is TGTGCCAGCAGCGCCTCAGGGAGGGGATACGAGCAGTACTTC. Translating it yields CASSASGRGYEQYF.